This TCR beta chain was recovered during a study of lymphopenia after photon versus proton radiotherapy. Sequencing used immunoSEQ multiplex PCR; TCRdb keeps in-frame clones, though not all of them. The sample records tens of thousands of clones, over 75% being singletons. Germline trimming cut 4 bases from V and 4 bases from J; bases unmatched to any gene: 9. Looked up from germline, CDR1 is SGHDN and CDR2 is FVKESK. The CDR3 loop spans 17 amino acids. This sequence joins TRBV14 and TRBJ2-3, with 12 bases fitting TRBD2. The sequencing used peripheral blood, collected from a patient treated with proton-based radiotherapy. The receptor's source is a woman in her seventies with pancreatic cancer. The CDR3 DNA reads TGTGCCAGCAGCCTCGAACGACTAGCGGGAGAAGCAGATACGCAGTATTTT. Translation gives CASSLERLAGEADTQYF.